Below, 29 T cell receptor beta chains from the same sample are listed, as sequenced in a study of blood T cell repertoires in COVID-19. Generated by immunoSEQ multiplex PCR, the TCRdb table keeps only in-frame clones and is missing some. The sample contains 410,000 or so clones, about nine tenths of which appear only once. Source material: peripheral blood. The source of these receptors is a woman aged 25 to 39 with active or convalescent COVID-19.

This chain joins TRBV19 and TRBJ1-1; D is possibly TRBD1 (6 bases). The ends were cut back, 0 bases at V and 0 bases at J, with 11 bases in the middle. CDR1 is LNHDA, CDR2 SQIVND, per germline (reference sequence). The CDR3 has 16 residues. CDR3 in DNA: TGTGCCAGTAGTATAGATGGGGGCCTCATGAACACTGAAGCTTTCTTT. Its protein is CASSIDGGLMNTEAFF.

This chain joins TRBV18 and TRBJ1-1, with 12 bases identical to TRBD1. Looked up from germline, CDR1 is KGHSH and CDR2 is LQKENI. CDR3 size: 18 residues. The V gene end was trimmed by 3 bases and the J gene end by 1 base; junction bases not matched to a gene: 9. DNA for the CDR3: TGTGCCAGCTCACCCGACTTCGGGACAGGGGGCAAGAACACTGAAGCTTTCTTT. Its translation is CASSPDFGTGGKNTEAFF.

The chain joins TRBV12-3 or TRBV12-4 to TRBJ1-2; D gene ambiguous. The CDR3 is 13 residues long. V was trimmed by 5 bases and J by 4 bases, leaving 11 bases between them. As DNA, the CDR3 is TGTGCCAGCAGTCGCGGGCCAGTCTATGGCTACACCTTC. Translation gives CASSRGPVYGYTF.

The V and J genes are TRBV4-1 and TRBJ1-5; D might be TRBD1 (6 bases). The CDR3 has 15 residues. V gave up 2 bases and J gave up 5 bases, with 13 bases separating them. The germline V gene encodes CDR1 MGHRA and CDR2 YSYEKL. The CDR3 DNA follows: TGCGCCAGCAGCCAATTGGCCCCAGGGGATCAGCCCCAGCATTTT. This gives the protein CASSQLAPGDQPQHF.

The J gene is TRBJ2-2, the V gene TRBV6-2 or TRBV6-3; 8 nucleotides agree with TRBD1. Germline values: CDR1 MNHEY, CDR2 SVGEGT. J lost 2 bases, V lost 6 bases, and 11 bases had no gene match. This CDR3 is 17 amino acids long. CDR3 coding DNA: TGTGCCAGCAGCTCCTGGACGACAGGGGTTAACACCGGGGAGCTGTTTTTT. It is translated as CASSSWTTGVNTGELFF.

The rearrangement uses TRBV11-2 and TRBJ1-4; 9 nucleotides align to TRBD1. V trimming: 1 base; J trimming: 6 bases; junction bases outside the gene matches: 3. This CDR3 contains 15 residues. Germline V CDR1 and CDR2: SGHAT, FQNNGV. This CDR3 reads CASSLGTGGYEKLFF. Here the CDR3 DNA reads TGTGCCAGCAGCTTAGGAACAGGGGGCTATGAAAAACTGTTTTTT.

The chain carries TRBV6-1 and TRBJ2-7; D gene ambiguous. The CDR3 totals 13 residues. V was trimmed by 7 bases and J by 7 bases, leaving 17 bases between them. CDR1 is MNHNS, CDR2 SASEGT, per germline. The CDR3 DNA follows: TGTGCCAGCAAAACCCCCGCTTCAGTGGAGCAGTACTTC. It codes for CASKTPASVEQYF.

CDR3 coding DNA: TGCAGCGTCTTTGGGACAGACAAACCGAACACCGGGGAGCTGTTTTTT. It yields the protein CSVFGTDKPNTGELFF. The rearrangement links TRBV29-1 to TRBJ2-2; 7 bases are a match to TRBD1. Germline loops: CDR1 SQVTM, CDR2 ANQGSEA. The CDR3 runs 16 residues. The J segment lost 0 bases and the V segment lost 6 bases, leaving 10 bases of the junction unmatched.

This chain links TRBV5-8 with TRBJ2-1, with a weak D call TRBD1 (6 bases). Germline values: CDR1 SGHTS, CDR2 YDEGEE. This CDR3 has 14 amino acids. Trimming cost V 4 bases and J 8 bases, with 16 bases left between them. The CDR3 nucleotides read TGTGCCAGCAGCGCGACCAACAGGGTTGATGAGCAGTTCTTC. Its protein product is CASSATNRVDEQFF.

CDR3: CASSQTTLNTGELFF. The CDR3 region has the DNA TGTGCCAGCAGCCAGACGACATTGAACACCGGGGAGCTGTTTTTT. The rearrangement links TRBV11-2 to TRBJ2-2; D ambiguous. V lost 5 bases to trimming and J lost 1 base, with 11 bases between them. Germline CDR1 and CDR2: SGHAT and FQNNGV. This CDR3 comprises 15 residues.

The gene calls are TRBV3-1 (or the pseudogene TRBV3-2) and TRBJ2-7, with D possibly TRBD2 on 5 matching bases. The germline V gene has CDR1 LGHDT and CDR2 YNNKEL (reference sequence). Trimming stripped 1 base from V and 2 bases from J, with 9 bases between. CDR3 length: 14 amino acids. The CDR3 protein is CASSQGRGAYEQYF. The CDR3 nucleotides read TGTGCCAGCAGCCAAGGCCGGGGAGCCTACGAGCAGTACTTC.

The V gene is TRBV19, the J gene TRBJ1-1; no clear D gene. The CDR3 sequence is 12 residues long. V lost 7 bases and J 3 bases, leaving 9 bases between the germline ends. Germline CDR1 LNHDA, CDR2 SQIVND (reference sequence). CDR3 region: CASMEGDTEAFF. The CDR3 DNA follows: TGTGCCAGTATGGAGGGAGACACTGAAGCTTTCTTT.

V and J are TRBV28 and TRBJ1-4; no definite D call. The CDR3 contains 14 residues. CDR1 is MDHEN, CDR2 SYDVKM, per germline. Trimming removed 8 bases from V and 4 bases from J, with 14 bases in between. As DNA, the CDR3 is TGTGCCAGCTCTATCGAGGGAGATAATGAAAAACTGTTTTTT. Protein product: CASSIEGDNEKLFF.

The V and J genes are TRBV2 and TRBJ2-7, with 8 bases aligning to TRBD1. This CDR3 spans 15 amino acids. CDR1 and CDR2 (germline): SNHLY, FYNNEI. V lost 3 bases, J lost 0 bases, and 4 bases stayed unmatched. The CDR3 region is CASSEWDRSSYEQYF. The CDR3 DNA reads TGTGCCAGCAGTGAGTGGGACAGGAGCTCCTACGAGCAGTACTTC.

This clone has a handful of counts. CDR3 in amino acids: CASSPRAGVSSYEQYF. In DNA, the CDR3 is TGTGCCAGCAGCCCCAGAGCGGGGGTGAGCTCCTACGAGCAGTACTTC. This chain connects TRBV7-8 to TRBJ2-7; TRBD2 matches at 8 bases. The length of the CDR3 is 16 residues. Germline V gene sequence: CDR1 SGHVS, CDR2 FQNEAQ. Losses at the gene ends were 5 bases for V and 0 bases for J; bases not matched to a gene: 9.

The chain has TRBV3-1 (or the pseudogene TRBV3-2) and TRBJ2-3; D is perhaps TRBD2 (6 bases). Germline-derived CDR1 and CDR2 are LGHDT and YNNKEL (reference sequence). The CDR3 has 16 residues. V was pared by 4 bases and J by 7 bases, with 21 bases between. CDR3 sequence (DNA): TGTGCCAGCAGCCGCCCCGGCGGGGTGGCACTACATACGCAGTATTTT. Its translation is CASSRPGGVALHTQYF.

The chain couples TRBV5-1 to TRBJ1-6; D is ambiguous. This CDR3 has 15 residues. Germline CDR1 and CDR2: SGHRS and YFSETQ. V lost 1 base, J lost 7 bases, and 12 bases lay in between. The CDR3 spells CASSLSTESNSPLHF. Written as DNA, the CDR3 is TGCGCCAGCAGCTTGAGCACAGAGAGCAATTCACCCCTCCACTTT.

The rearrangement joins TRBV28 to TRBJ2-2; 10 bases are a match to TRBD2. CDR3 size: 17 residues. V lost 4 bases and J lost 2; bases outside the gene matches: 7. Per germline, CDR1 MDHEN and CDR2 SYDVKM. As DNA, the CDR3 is TGTGCCAGCAGTTCTAGGTTAGCGGGAGGAAACACCGGGGAGCTGTTTTTT. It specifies CASSSRLAGGNTGELFF.

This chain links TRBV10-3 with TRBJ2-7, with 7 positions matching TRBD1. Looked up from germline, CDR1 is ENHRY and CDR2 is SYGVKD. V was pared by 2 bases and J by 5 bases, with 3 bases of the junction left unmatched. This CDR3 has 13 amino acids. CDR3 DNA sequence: TGTGCCATCAGTGAGGATGACAGGGACGAGCAGTACTTC. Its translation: CAISEDDRDEQYF.

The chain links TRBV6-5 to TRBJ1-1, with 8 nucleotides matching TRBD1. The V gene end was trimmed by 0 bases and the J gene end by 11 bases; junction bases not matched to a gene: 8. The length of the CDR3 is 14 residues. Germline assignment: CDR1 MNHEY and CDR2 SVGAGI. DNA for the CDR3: TGTGCCAGCAGTTACTCGGCAGGGGGCCTCGGGGCTTTCTTT. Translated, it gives CASSYSAGGLGAFF.

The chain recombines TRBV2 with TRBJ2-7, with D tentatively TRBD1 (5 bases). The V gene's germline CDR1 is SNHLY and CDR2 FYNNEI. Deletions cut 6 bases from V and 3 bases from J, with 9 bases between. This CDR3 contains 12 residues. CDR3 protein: CASSGRDYEQYF. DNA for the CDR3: TGTGCCAGCAGCGGCAGGGACTACGAGCAGTACTTC.

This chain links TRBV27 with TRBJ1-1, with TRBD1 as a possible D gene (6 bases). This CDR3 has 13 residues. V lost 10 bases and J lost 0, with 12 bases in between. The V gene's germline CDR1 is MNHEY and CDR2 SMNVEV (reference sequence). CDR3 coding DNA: TGTGCCACCGGGGACACCATGAACACTGAAGCTTTCTTT. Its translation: CATGDTMNTEAFF.

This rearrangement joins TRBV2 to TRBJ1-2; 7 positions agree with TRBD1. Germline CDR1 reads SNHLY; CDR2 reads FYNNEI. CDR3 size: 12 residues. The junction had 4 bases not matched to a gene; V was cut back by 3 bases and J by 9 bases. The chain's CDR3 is CASSDRQGSYTF. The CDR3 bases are TGTGCCAGCAGTGACCGACAGGGCAGCTACACCTTC.

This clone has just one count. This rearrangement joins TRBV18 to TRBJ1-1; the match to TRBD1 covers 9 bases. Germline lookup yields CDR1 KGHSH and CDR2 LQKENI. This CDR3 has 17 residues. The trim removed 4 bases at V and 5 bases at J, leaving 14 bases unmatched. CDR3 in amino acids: CASSLRDREFAGTEAFF. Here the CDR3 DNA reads TGTGCCAGCTCACTAAGGGACAGGGAGTTTGCAGGGACTGAAGCTTTCTTT.

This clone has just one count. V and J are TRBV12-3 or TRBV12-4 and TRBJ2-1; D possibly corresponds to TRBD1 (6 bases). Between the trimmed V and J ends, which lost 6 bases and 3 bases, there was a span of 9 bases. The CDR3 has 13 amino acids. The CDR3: CASRGDNYNEQFF. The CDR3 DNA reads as TGTGCCAGCAGGGGGGACAACTACAATGAGCAGTTCTTC.

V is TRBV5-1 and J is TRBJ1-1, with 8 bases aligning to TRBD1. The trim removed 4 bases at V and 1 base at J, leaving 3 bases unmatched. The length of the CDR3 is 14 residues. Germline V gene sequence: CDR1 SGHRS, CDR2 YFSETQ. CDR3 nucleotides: TGCGCCAGCAGCACGGGACAGGAGAACACTGAAGCTTTCTTT. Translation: CASSTGQENTEAFF.

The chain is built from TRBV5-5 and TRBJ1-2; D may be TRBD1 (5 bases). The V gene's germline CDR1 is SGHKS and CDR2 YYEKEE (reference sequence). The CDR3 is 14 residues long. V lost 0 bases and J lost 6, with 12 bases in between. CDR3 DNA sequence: TGTGCCAGCAGCTTGGCGGAGGGGACCCATGGCTACACCTTC. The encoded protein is CASSLAEGTHGYTF.

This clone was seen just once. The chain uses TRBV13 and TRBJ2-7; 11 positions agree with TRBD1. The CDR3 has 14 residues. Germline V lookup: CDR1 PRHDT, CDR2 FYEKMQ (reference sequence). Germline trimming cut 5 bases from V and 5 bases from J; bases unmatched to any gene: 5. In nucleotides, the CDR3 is TGTGCCAGCAGCCTTGGACAGGGGGCCAACGAGCAGTACTTC. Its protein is CASSLGQGANEQYF.

This chain's CDR3 is CASSFIGQGFYGYTF. The CDR3 nucleotides read TGTGCCAGCAGTTTTATAGGGCAGGGTTTTTATGGCTACACCTTC. The chain employs TRBV27 and TRBJ1-2; D is possibly TRBD1 (5 bases). The CDR3 length is 15 residues. Looked up from germline, CDR1 is MNHEY and CDR2 is SMNVEV (reference sequence). Trimming stripped 3 bases from V and 5 bases from J, with 16 bases between.